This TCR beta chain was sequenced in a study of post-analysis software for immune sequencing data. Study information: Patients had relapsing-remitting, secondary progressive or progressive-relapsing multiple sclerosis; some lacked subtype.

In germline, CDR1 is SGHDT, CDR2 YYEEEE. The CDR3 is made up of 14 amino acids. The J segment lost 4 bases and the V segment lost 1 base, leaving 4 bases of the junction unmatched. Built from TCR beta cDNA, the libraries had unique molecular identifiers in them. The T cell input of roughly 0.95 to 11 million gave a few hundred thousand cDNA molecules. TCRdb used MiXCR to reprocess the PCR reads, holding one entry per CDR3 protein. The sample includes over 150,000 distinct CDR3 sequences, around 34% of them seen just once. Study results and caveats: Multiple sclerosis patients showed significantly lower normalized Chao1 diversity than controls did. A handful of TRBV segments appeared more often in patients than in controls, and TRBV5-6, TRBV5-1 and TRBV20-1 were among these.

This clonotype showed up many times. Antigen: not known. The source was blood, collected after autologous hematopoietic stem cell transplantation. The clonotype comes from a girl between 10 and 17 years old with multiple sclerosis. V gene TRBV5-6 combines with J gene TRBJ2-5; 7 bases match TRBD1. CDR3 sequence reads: CASSLSAGGETQYF. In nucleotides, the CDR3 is TGTGCCAGCAGCTTGTCAGCAGGGGGAGAGACCCAGTACTTC. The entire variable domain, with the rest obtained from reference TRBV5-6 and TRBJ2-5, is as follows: DAGVTQSPTHLIKTRGQQVTLRCSPKSGHDTVSWYQQALGQGPQFIFQYYEEEERQRGNFPDRFSGHQFPNYSSELNVNALLLGDSALYLCASSLSAGGETQYFGPGTRLLVL.